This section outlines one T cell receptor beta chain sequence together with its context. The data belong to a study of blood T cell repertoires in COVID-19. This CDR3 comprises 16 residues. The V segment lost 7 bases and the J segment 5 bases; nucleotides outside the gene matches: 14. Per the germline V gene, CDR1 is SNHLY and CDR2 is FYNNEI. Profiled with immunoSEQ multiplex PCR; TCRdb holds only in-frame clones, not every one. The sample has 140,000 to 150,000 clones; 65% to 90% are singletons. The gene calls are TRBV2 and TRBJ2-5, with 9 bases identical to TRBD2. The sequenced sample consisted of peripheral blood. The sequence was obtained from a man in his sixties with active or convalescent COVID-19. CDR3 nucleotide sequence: TGTGCCAGCAAGAGGAGCGGGCTAGCGGGGACCGAGACCCAGTACTTC. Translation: CASKRSGLAGTETQYF.